Below are 14 T cell receptor beta chains sequenced from a single sample in a study of blood T cell repertoires in COVID-19. Only in-frame clones appear in the TCRdb table, and some are missing; sequencing was by immunoSEQ multiplex PCR. In the table there are around 260,000 clones, 75% to 95% of which are singletons. Sequencing was carried out using PBMCs or T cells enriched from blood (not recorded which). The receptor set was obtained from a woman aged 30 to 39 who had recovered from COVID-19.

This clone has a single count. V and J are TRBV29-1 and TRBJ1-2, with a weak D call TRBD1 (6 bases). The CDR3 contains 12 residues. Trimming cost V 4 bases and J 4 bases, with 10 bases left between them. CDR1 is SQVTM and CDR2 is ANQGSEA in the germline V gene. The CDR3 sequence is CSVADSLYGYTF. DNA of the CDR3: TGCAGCGTTGCGGACAGCCTCTATGGCTACACCTTC.

The CDR3 DNA follows: TGTGCCAGCAACACTAGGGGGGGGGTTGAAGATACGCAGTATTTT. Protein product: CASNTRGGVEDTQYF. This sequence joins TRBV5-8 and TRBJ2-3; perhaps TRBD2 as D (7 bases). This CDR3 comprises 15 residues. V shed 6 bases and J shed 5 bases, with 19 bases lying between them. CDR1 and CDR2 from the germline V gene are SGHTS and YDEGEE.

The chain has TRBV28 and TRBJ2-7, with D perhaps matching TRBD2 (6 bases). V gave up 8 bases and J gave up 3 bases, with 14 bases separating them. The CDR3 is 13 amino acids. In germline, CDR1 is MDHEN, CDR2 SYDVKM. The CDR3 is CASLRAGSYEQYF. CDR3 coding DNA: TGTGCCAGCCTCCGGGCGGGGAGCTACGAGCAGTACTTC.

The rearrangement links TRBV6-5 to TRBJ2-1; 8 nucleotides match TRBD2. Germline CDR1 reads MNHEY; CDR2 reads SVGAGI. The CDR3 consists of 13 residues. The junction had 5 bases not matched to a gene; V was cut back by 6 bases and J by 7 bases. Here the CDR3 DNA reads TGTGCCAGCAGGACCACTAGCGGTAATGAGCAGTTCTTC. This translates into CASRTTSGNEQFF.

This clone was seen a few times. V gene TRBV6-6 combines with J gene TRBJ1-1, with 10 bases identical to TRBD1. The CDR3 runs to 20 residues. The V and J ends lost 5 bases and 7 bases, in that order; junction bases with no gene match: 25. The germline gives CDR1 MNHNY, CDR2 SVGAGI (reference sequence). Here the CDR3 reads CASSPPRTGGWILDISEAFF. The CDR3 coding sequence is TGTGCCAGCAGTCCCCCTCGGACAGGGGGTTGGATATTGGATATCAGTGAAGCTTTCTTT.

The V gene is TRBV11-2, the J gene TRBJ1-4; TRBD1 might be the D (5 bases). Germline lookup yields CDR1 SGHAT and CDR2 FQNNGV. The CDR3 extends over 16 amino acids. V was shortened by 0 bases and J by 0 bases, with 8 bases between the two germline ends. CDR3 residues: CASSLDPGPTNEKLFF. Written as DNA, the CDR3 is TGTGCCAGCAGCTTAGATCCAGGGCCAACTAATGAAAAACTGTTTTTT.

The V gene is TRBV15, the J gene TRBJ2-2; D is possibly TRBD1 (5 bases). The germline V gene has CDR1 LNHNV and CDR2 YYDKDF (reference sequence). This CDR3 has 13 amino acids. V gave up 4 bases and J gave up 6 bases, with 9 bases separating them. Here the CDR3 DNA reads TGTGCCACCAGCAATTCAGGGCCCGGGGAGCTGTTTTTT. This sequence encodes CATSNSGPGELFF.

The chain is built from TRBV2 and TRBJ2-3; TRBD2 aligns across 8 bases. Unmatched junction bases numbered 11, after V lost 4 bases and J lost 2 bases. Germline CDR1 SNHLY, CDR2 FYNNEI. The CDR3 sequence is 17 residues long. For the CDR3, the DNA is TGTGCCAGCAGTGGGAGAGCGGGAGCCAGTTTCACAGATACGCAGTATTTT. Translating it yields CASSGRAGASFTDTQYF.

The chain recombines TRBV7-9 with TRBJ2-2; 9 bases match TRBD2. V lost 3 bases to trimming and J lost 1 base; unmatched junction nucleotides: 0. The germline V gene has CDR1 SEHNR and CDR2 FQNEAQ (reference sequence). The CDR3 sequence is 15 residues long. CDR3 in DNA: TGTGCCAGCAGCTTTAGCGGGAGGAACACCGGGGAGCTGTTTTTT. Translation: CASSFSGRNTGELFF.

The chain combines TRBV7-2 with TRBJ2-1; D is possibly TRBD2 (6 bases). Deletions cut 0 bases from V and 2 bases from J, with 8 bases between. CDR3 length: 15 amino acids. CDR1 is SGHTA and CDR2 is FQGNSA in the germline V gene. The CDR3 nucleotides are TGTGCCAGCAGCTTAGCCTGGACTACCTACAATGAGCAGTTCTTC. Translated: CASSLAWTTYNEQFF.

The rearrangement joins TRBV27 to TRBJ2-3; 11 bases align to TRBD2. Germline CDR1 and CDR2: MNHEY and SMNVEV (reference sequence). Trimming cost V 4 bases and J 4 bases; bases outside gene matches: 16. The CDR3 runs to 19 residues. The CDR3 sequence is CASSYSGTSGSTAPDTQYF. CDR3 bases: TGTGCCAGCAGTTACTCCGGGACTAGCGGATCCACGGCGCCAGATACGCAGTATTTT.

The chain uses TRBV5-4 and TRBJ1-6, with D possibly matching TRBD1 (6 bases). Germline V CDR1 and CDR2: SGHNT, YYREEE (reference sequence). The CDR3 extends over 17 amino acids. Deletions cut 0 bases from V and 5 bases from J, with 15 bases between. The CDR3 here is CASSLGPAGVNNSPLHF. The CDR3 region has the DNA TGTGCCAGCAGCTTGGGTCCTGCAGGGGTTAATAATTCACCCCTCCACTTT.

The rearrangement uses TRBV9 and TRBJ2-4, with 13 bases identical to TRBD2. The CDR3 has 18 amino acids. Germline CDR1 reads SGDLS; CDR2 reads YYNGEE. V was pared by 3 bases and J by 2 bases, with 8 bases of the junction left unmatched. This CDR3 is CASSGGLAGEVSKNIQYF. As DNA, the CDR3 is TGTGCCAGCAGCGGAGGACTAGCGGGAGAAGTTTCCAAAAACATTCAGTACTTC.

This chain links TRBV10-3 with TRBJ1-1; tentatively, D is TRBD1 (6 bases). CDR3 size: 15 residues. V was pared by 11 bases and J by 3 bases, with 22 bases between. Germline V lookup: CDR1 ENHRY, CDR2 SYGVKD. The CDR3 sequence is CASQRGIFVDTEAFF. For the CDR3, the DNA is TGTGCCTCCCAGAGGGGGATTTTTGTCGACACTGAAGCTTTCTTT.